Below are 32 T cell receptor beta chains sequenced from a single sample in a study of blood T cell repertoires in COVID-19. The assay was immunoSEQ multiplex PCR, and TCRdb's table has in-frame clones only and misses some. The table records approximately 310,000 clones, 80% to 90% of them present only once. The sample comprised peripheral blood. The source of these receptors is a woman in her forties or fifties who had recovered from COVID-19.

CDR3 DNA sequence: TGTGCCAGCAGCTTAGCGACTAGCGGATACAATGAGCAGTTCTTC. Protein product: CASSLATSGYNEQFF. The chain combines TRBV7-9 with TRBJ2-1; 9 nucleotides agree with TRBD2. This CDR3 region has 15 residues. Germline V gives CDR1 SEHNR, CDR2 FQNEAQ (reference sequence). Trimming took 0 bases from V and 4 from J; bases not matched to a gene: 1.

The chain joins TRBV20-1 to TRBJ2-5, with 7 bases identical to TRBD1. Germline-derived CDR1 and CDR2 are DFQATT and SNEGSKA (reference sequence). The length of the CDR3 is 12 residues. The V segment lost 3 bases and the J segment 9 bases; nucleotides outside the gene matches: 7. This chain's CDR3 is CSASFGQGAQYF. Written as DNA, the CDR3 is TGCAGTGCTAGTTTTGGCCAGGGGGCCCAGTACTTC.

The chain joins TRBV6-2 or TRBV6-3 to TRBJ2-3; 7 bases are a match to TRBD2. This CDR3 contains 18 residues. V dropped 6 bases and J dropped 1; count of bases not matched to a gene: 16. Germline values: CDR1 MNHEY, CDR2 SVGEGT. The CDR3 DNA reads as TGTGCCAGCAGCCAAACCGGCTGGGCCGCGGGGGGCACAGATACGCAGTATTTT. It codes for CASSQTGWAAGGTDTQYF.

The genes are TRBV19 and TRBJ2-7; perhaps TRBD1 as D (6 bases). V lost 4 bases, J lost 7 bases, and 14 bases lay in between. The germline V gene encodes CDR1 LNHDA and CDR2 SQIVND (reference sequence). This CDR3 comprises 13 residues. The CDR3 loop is CASSSRTRGEQYF. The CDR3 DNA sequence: TGTGCCAGTAGTAGCCGAACGAGGGGGGAGCAGTACTTC. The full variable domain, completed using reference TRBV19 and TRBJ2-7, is DGGITQSPKYLFRKEGQNVTLSCEQNLNHDAMYWYRQDPGQGLRLIYYSQIVNDFQKGDIAEGYSVSREKKESFPLTVTSAQKNPTAFYLCASSSRTRGEQYFGPGTRLTVT.

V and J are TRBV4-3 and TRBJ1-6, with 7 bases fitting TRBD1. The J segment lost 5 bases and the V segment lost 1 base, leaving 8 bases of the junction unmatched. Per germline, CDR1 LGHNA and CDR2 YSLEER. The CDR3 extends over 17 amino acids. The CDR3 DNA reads TGCGCCAGCAGCCAAGGTCAGGGGGGTATGGATAATTCACCCCTCCACTTT. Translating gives CASSQGQGGMDNSPLHF.

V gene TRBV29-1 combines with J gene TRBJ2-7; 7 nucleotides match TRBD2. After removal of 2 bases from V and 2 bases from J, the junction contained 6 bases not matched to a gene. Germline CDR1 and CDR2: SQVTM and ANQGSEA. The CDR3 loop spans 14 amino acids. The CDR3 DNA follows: TGCAGCGTTGAATTGCGGGAGAACCCCTACGAGCAGTACTTC. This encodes CSVELRENPYEQYF.

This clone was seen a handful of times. DNA of the CDR3: TGTGCCAGCTCCCTCCAGACAGGGGAAGGCTACAATGAGCAGTTCTTC. Translating it yields CASSLQTGEGYNEQFF. The gene calls are TRBV18 and TRBJ2-1, with TRBD1 identical over 8 bases. V was pared by 6 bases and J by 3 bases, with 10 bases of the junction left unmatched. CDR3 length: 16 amino acids. The V gene's germline CDR1 is KGHSH and CDR2 LQKENI. Full variable domain (remainder filled in from reference TRBV18 and TRBJ2-1): NAGVMQNPRHLVRRRGQEARLRCSPMKGHSHVYWYRQLPEEGLKFMVYLQKENIIDESGMPKERFSAEFPKEGPSILRIQQVVRGDSAAYFCASSLQTGEGYNEQFFGPGTRLTVL.

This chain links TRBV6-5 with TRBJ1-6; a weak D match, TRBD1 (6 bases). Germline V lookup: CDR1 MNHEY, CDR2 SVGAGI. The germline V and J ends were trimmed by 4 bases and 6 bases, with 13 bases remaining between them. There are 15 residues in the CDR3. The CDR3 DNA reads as TGTGCCAGCAGTTTCGCGGACAGTTTTAATTCACCCCTCCACTTT. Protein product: CASSFADSFNSPLHF.

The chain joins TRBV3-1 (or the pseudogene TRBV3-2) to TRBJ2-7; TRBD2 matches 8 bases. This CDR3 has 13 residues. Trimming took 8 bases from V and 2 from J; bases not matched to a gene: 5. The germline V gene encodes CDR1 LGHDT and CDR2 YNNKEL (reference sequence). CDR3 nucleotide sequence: TGTGCCAGCGCCAGAGCGGGGGCCTACGAGCAGTACTTC. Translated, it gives CASARAGAYEQYF.

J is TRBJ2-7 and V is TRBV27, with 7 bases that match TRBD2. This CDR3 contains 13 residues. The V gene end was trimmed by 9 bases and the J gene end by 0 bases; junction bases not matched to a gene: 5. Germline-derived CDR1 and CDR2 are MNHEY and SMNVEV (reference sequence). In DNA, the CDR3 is TGTGCCAGTAGCGGGCGGAGCTCCTACGAGCAGTACTTC. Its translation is CASSGRSSYEQYF.

CDR3: CASTSYNSPLHF. CDR3 nucleotide sequence: TGTGCCAGCACCAGTTATAATTCACCCCTCCACTTT. The chain carries TRBV7-2 and TRBJ1-6; D ambiguous. The germline V gene has CDR1 SGHTA and CDR2 FQGNSA. With 7 bases removed from V and 4 bases from J, the gap between germline ends came to 5 bases. The CDR3 loop spans 12 amino acids.

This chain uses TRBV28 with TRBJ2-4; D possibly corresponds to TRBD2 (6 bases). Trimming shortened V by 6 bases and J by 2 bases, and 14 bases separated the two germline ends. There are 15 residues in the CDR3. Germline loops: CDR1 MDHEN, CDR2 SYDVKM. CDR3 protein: CASRGSSVSKNIQYF. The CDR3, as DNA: TGTGCCAGCAGGGGGTCTAGCGTATCCAAAAACATTCAGTACTTC.

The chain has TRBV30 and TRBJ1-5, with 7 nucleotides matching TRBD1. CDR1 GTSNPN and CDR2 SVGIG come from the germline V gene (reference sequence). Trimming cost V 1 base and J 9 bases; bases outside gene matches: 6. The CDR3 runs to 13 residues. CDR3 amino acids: CAWSGQGFAPQHF. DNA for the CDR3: TGTGCCTGGAGTGGACAGGGATTCGCGCCCCAGCATTTT. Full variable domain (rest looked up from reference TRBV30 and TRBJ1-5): SQTIHQWPATLVQPVGSPLSLECTVEGTSNPNLYWYRQAAGRGLQLLFYSVGIGQISSEVPQNLSASRPQDRQFILSSKKLLLSDSGFYLCAWSGQGFAPQHFGDGTRLSIL.

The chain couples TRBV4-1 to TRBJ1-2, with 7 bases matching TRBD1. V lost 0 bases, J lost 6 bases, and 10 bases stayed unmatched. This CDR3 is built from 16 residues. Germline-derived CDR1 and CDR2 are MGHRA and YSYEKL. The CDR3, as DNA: TGCGCCAGCAGCCAAGACGACAGGGCTTCATTTCATGGCTACACCTTC. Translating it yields CASSQDDRASFHGYTF.

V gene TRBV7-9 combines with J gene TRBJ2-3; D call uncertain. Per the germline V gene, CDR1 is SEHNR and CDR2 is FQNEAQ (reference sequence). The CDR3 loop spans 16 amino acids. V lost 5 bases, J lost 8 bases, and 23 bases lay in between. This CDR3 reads CASSELLGIFGGTQYF. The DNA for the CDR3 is TGTGCCAGCAGCGAGTTACTCGGTATTTTTGGCGGTACGCAGTATTTT.

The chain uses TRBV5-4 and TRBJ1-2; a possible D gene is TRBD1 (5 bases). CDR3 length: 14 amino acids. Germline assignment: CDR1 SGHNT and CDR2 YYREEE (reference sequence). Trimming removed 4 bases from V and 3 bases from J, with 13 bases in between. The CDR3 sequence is CASSPDTLDYGYTF. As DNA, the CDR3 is TGTGCCAGCAGCCCGGACACCTTAGACTATGGCTACACCTTC.

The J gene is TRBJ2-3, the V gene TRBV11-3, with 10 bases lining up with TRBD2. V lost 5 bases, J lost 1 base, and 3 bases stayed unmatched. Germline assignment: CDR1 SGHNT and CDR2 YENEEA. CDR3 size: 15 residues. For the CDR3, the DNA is TGTGCCAGCAGCCGTACTAGCGGGGGCACAGATACGCAGTATTTT. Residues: CASSRTSGGTDTQYF.

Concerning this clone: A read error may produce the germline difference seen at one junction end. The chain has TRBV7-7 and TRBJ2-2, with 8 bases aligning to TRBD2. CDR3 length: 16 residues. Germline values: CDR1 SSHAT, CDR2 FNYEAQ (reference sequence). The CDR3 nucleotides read TGTGCTAGCAGCCCAGCCGGGACTAGTCTTACCGGGGAGCTGTTTTTT. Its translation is CASSPAGTSLTGELFF.

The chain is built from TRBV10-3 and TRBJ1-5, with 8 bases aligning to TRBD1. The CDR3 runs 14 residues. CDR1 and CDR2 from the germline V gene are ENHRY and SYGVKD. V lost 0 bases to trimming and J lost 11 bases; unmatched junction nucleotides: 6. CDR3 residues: CAISESGQAVAQHF. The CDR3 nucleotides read TGTGCCATCAGTGAGTCGGGACAGGCCGTGGCCCAGCATTTT.

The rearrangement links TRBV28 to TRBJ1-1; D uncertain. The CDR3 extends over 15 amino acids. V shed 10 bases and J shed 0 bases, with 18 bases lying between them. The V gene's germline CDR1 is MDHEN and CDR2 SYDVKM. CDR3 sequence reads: CATYSLDTLNTEAFF. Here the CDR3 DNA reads TGTGCCACCTACTCTCTCGACACCTTGAACACTGAAGCTTTCTTT.

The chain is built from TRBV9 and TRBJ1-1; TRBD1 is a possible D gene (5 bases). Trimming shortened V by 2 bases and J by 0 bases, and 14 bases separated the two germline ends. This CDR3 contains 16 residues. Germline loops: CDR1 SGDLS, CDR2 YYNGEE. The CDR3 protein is CASSVASGKMNTEAFF. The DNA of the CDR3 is TGTGCCAGCAGCGTCGCGTCAGGGAAGATGAACACTGAAGCTTTCTTT.

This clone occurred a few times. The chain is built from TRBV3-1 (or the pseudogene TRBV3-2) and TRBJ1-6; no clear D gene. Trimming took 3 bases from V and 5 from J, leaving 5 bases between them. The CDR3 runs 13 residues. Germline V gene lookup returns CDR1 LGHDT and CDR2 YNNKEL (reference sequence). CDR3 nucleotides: TGTGCCAGCAGCCAGGAGAATAATTCACCCCTCCACTTT. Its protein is CASSQENNSPLHF.

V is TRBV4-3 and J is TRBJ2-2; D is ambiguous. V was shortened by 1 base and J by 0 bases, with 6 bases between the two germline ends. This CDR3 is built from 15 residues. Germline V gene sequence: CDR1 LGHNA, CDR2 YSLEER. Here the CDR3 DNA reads TGCGCCAGCAGCCAAGTTTCCGCGAACACCGGGGAGCTGTTTTTT. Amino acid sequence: CASSQVSANTGELFF.

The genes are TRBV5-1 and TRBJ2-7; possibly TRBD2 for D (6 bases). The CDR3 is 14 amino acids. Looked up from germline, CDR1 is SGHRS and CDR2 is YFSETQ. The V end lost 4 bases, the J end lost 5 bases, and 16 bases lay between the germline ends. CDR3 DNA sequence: TGCGCCAGCAGCCCGGACGGAGGGCGTCACGAGCAGTACTTC. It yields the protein CASSPDGGRHEQYF.

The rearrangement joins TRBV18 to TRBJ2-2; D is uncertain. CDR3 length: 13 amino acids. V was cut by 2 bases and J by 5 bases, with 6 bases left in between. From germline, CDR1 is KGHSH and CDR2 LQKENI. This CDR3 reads CASSPKETGELFF. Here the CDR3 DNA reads TGTGCCAGCTCACCAAAGGAGACCGGGGAGCTGTTTTTT.

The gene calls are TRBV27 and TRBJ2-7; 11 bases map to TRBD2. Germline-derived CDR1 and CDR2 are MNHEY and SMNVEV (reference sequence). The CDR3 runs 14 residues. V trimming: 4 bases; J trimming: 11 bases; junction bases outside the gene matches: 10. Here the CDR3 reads CASSWGGSGRVEYF. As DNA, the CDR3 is TGTGCCAGCAGTTGGGGGGGTAGCGGGAGGGTGGAGTACTTC.

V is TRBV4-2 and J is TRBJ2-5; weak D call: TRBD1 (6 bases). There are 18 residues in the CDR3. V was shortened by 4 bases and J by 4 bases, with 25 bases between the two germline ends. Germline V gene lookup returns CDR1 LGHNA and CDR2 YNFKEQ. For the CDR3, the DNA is TGTGCCAGCAGCCTCAGCGGCAGCTCAGGGGCCTTTGGAGAGACCCAGTACTTC. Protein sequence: CASSLSGSSGAFGETQYF.

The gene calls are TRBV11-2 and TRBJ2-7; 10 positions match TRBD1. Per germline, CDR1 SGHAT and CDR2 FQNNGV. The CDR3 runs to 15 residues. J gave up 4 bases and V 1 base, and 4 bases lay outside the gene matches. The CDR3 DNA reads TGTGCCAGCAGCTTAGTTCCGGGACAGGGGTACGAGCAGTACTTC. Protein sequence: CASSLVPGQGYEQYF.

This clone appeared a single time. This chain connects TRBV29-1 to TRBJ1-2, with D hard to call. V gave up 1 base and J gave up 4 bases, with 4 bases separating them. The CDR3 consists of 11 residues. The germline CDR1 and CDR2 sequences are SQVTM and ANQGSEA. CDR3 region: CSVEAVYGYTF. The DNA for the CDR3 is TGCAGCGTTGAAGCGGTCTATGGCTACACCTTC.

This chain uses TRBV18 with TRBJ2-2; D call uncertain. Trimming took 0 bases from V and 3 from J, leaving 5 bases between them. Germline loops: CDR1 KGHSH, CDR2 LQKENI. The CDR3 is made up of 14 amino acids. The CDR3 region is CASSPPFDTGELFF. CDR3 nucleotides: TGTGCCAGCTCACCACCTTTCGACACCGGGGAGCTGTTTTTT.

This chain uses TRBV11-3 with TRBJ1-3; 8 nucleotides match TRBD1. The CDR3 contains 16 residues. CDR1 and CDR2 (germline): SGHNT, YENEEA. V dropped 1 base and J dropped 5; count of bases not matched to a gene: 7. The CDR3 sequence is CASSLGGTGLRNTIYF. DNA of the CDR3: TGTGCCAGCAGCTTAGGGGGGACAGGCTTGAGAAACACCATATATTTT.

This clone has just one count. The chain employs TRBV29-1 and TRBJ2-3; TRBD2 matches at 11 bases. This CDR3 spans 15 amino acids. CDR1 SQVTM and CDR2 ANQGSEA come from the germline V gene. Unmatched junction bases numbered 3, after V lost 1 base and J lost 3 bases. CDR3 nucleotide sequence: TGCAGCGTTGAAGGGGCTAGCGGGAGGACAGATACGCAGTATTTT. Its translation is CSVEGASGRTDTQYF.